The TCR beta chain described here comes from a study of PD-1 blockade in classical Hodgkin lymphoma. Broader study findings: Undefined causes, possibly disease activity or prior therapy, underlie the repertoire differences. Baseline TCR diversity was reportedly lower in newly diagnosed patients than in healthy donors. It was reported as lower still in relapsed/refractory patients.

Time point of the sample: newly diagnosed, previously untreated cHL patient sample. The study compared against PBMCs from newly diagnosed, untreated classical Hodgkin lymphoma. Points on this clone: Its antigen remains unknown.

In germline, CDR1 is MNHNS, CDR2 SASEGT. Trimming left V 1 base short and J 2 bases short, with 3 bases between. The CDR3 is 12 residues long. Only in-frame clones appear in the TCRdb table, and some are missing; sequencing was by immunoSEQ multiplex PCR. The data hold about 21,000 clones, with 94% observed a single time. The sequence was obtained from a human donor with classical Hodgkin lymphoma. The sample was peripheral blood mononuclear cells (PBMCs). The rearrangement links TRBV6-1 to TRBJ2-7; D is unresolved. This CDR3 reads CASSEGPYEQYF. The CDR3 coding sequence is TGTGCCAGCAGTGAAGGCCCCTACGAGCAGTACTTC.